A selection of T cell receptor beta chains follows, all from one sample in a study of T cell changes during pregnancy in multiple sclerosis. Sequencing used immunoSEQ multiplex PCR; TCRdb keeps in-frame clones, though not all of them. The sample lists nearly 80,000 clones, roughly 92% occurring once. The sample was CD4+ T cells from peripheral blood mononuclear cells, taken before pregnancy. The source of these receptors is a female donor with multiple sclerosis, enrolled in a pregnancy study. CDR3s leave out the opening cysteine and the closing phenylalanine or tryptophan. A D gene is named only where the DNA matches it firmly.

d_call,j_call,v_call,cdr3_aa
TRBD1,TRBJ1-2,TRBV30,AWRGQGDNYGYT
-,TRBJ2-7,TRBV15,ATSNRPGFEQY
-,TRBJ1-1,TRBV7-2,ASSLVGPAEAF
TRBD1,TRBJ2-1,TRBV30,AWSPLGTGIDEQF
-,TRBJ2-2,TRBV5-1,ASTPRGGSNAGELF
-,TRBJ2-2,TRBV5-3,ARSLSCTGELF
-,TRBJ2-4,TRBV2,ASSEYRENIQY
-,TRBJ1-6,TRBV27,ASSRGPRESPLH
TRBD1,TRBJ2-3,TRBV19,ASSMGQPPATSDTQY
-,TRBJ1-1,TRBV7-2,ASSRQAAHTEAF
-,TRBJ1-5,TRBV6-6,ASSQGGNNQPQH
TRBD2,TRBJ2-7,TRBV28,ASSYSGRAYEQY
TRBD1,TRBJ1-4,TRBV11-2,ASSLGSGGGEKLF
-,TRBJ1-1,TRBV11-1,ASSLASGDTEAF
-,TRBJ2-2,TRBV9,ASSVGARPNTGELF
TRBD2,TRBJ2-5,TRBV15,ATSRDDPGGGETQY
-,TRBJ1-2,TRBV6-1,ASALADTYGYT
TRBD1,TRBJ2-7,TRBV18,ASSSRGPGLHEQY
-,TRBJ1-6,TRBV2,ASSARPTGPNSPLH
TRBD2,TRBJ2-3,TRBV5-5,ASSRGLAGGTDTQY
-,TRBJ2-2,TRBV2,ASSGNRATGELF
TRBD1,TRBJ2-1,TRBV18,ASSQLSGTDNEQF
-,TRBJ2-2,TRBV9,ASSVGAEPNTGELF
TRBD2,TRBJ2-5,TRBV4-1,ASSQERGLAASGETQY
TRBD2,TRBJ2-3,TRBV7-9,ASSLDSRGTDTQY
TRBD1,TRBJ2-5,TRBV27,ASSRDRAAQETQY